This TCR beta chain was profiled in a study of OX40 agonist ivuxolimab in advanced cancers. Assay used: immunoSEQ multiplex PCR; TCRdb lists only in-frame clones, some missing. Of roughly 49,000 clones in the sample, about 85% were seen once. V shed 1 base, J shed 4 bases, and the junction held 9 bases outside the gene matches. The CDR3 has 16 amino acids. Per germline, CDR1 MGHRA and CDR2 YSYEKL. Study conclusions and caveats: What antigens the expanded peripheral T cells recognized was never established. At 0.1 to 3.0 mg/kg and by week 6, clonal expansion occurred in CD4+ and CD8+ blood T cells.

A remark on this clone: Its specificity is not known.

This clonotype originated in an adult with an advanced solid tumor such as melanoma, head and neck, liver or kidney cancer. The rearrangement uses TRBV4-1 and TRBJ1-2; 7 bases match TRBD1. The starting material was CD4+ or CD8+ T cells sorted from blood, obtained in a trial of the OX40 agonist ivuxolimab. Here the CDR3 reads CASSQVVIRGPYGYTF. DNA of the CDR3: TGCGCCAGCAGCCAAGTAGTGATAAGGGGGCCCTATGGCTACACCTTC.